The clone carrying this TCR beta chain was detected ten times or more. The target antigen is unknown. The lymph nodes were axillary draining lymph nodes from breast cancer patients. MiXCR, applied by TCRdb to the multiplex PCR reads, yields one record per CDR3 protein. The table has 150,000 to 250,000 distinct CDR3 sequences, around a third seen once. V was pared by 0 bases and J by 4 bases, with 8 bases between. This CDR3 is built from 14 residues. The V gene's germline CDR1 is SGHTA and CDR2 FQGTGA. The data were taken from a study of breast tumors, draining lymph nodes, adjacent tissues. Whole-study results and caveats: Tumor and nontumor repertoires were significantly more similar in luminal-like than in basal-like breast cancer. Compared with lymph nodes, tumors were less diverse; compared with nontumor tissue, more.

This receptor was obtained from a female donor with breast cancer. Some clones in this sample may be carry-over from other donors' samples. The chain combines TRBV7-3 with TRBJ2-3; D is ambiguous. The sample consisted of axillary lymph node tissue. The CDR3 DNA follows: TGTGCCAGCAGCTTAACAAGTCGGGCAGATACGCAGTATTTT. This gives the protein CASSLTSRADTQYF.